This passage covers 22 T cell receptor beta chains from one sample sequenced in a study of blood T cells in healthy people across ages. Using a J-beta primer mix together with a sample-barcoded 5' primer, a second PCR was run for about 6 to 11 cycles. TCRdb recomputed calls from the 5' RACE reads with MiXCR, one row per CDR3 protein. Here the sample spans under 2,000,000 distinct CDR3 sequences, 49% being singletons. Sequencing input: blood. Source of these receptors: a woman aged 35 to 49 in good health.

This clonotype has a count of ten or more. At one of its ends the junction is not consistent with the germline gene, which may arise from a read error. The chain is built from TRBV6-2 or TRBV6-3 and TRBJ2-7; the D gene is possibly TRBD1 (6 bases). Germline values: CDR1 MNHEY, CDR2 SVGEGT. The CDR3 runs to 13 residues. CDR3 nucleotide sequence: TGTGCCAGCAGCTACTGGCAGGGGTACGAGCAGTACTTC. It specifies CASSYWQGYEQYF.

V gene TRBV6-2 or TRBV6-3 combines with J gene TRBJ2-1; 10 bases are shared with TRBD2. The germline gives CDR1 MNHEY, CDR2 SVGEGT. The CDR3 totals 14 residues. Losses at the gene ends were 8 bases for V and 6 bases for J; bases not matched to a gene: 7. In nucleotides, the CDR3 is TGTGCCAGCGGGCCCCAGCGGGGGGGCAATGAGCAGTTCTTC. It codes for CASGPQRGGNEQFF.

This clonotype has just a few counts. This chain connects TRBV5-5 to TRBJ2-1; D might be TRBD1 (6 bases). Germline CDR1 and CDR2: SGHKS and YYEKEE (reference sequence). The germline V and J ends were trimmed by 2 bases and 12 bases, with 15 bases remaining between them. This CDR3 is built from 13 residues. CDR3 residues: CASSFLTTGTQFF. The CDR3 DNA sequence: TGTGCCAGCAGCTTTTTAACTACAGGGACGCAGTTCTTC.

The CDR3 loop reads CASSGRDRANYGYTF. The CDR3, as DNA: TGTGCCAGCAGCGGACGGGACAGGGCGAACTATGGCTACACCTTC. The rearrangement links TRBV7-2 to TRBJ1-2, with 9 bases identical to TRBD1. V was pared by 5 bases and J by 2 bases, with 6 bases of the junction left unmatched. CDR1 and CDR2 from the germline V gene are SGHTA and FQGNSA. The CDR3 totals 15 residues.

This CDR3 reads CSATPRGSYEQYF. CDR3 bases: TGCAGTGCTACACCCCGGGGCTCCTACGAGCAGTACTTC. The chain recombines TRBV20-1 with TRBJ2-7; maybe TRBD2 (5 bases). Germline V gives CDR1 DFQATT, CDR2 SNEGSKA (reference sequence). The CDR3 spans 13 residues. The V and J ends lost 4 bases and 0 bases respectively, with 10 bases between them.

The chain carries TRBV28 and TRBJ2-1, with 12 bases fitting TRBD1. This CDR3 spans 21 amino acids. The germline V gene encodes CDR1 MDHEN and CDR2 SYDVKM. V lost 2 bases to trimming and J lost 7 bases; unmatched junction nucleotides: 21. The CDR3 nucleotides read TGTGCCAGCAGTTTAAAGGGGGCGACACTCCCCGGGACAGGGGGCGAGAATGAGCAGTTCTTC. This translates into CASSLKGATLPGTGGENEQFF. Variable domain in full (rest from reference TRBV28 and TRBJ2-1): DVKVTQSSRYLVKRTGEKVFLECVQDMDHENMFWYRQDPGLGLRLIYFSYDVKMKEKGDIPEGYSVSREKKERFSLILESASTNQTSMYLCASSLKGATLPGTGGENEQFFGPGTRLTVL.

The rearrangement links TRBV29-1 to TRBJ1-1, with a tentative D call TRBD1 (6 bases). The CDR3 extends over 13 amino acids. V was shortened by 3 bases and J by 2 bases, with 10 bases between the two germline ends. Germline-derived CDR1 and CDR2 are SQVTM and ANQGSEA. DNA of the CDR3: TGCAGCGTTGAGGAGGACAGCAACACTGAAGCTTTCTTT. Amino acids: CSVEEDSNTEAFF.

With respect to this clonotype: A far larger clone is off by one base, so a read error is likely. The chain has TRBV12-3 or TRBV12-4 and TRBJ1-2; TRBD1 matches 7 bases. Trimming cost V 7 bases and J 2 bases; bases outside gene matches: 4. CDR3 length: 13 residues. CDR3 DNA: TGTGCCAGCATCCCGACAGGGAACTATGGCTACACCTTC. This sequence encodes CASIPTGNYGYTF.

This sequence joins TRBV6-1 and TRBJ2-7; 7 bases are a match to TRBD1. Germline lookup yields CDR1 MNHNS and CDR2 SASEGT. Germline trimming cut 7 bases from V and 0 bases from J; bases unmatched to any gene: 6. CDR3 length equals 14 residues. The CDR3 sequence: CASKPDRISYEQYF. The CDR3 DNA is TGTGCCAGCAAGCCGGACAGGATCTCCTACGAGCAGTACTTC.

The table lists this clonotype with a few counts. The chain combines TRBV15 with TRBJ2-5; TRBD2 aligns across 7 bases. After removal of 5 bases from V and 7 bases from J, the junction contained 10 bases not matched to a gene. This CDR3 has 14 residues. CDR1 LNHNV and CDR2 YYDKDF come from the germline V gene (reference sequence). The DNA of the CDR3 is TGTGCCACCAGCCAAGCGGGACTTATGGGGACCCAGTACTTC. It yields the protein CATSQAGLMGTQYF. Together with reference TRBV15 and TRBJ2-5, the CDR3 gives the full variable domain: DAMVIQNPRYQVTQFGKPVTLSCSQTLNHNVMYWYQQKSSQAPKLLFHYYDKDFNNEADTPDNFQSRRPNTSFCFLDIRSPGLGDTAMYLCATSQAGLMGTQYFGPGTRLLVL.

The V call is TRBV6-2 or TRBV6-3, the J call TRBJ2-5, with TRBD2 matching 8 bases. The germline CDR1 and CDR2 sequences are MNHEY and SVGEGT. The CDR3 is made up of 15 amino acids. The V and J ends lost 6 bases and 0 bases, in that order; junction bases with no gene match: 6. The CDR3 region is CASRLSGANQETQYF. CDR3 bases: TGTGCCAGCAGACTTAGCGGGGCCAACCAAGAGACCCAGTACTTC.

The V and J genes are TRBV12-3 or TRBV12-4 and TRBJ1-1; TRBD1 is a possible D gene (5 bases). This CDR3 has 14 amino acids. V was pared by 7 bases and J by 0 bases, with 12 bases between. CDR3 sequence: CASTMGQLNTEAFF. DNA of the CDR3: TGTGCCAGCACCATGGGGCAGTTGAACACTGAAGCTTTCTTT.

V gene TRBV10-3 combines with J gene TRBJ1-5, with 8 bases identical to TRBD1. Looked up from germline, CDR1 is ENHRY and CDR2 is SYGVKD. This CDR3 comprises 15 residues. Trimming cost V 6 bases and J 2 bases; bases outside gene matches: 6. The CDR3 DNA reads TGTGCCATCAGGGGGACAGGCCAGGGCAATCAGCCCCAGCATTTT. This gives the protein CAIRGTGQGNQPQHF.

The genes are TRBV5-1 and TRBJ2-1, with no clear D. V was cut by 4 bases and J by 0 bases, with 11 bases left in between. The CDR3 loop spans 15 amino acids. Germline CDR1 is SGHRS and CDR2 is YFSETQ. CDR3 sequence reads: CASSPTATSYNEQFF. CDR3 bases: TGCGCCAGCAGCCCAACAGCGACCTCCTACAATGAGCAGTTCTTC.

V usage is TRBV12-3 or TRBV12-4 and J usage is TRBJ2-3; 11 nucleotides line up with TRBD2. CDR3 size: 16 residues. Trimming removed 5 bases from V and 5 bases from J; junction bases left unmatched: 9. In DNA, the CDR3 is TGTGCCAGCAGTCTTAGCGGGGGGGCCTTTGGAGATACGCAGTATTTT. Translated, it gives CASSLSGGAFGDTQYF.

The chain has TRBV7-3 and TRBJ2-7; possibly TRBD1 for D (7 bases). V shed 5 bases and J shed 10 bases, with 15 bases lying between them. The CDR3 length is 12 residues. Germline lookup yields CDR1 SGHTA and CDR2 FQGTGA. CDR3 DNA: TGTGCCAGCAGCCGCGCAGGGGGGTTTCAGTACTTC. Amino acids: CASSRAGGFQYF.

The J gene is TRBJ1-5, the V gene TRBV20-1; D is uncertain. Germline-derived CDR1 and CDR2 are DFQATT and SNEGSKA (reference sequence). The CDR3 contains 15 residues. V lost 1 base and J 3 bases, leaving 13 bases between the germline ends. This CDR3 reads CSARGGRGNNQPQHF. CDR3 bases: TGCAGTGCTAGAGGCGGACGGGGAAACAATCAGCCCCAGCATTTT.

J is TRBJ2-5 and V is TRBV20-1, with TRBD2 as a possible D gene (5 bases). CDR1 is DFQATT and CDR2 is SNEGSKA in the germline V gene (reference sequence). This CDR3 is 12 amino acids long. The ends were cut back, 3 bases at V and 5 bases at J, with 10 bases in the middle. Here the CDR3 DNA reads TGCAGTGCTAGTCCGCGAGGGGAGACCCAGTACTTC. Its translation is CSASPRGETQYF.

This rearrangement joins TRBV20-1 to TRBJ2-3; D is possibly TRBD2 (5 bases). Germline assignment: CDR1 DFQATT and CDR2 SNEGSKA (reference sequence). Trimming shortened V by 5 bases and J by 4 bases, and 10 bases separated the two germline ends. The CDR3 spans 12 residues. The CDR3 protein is CSALTTPDTQYF. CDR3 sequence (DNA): TGCAGTGCTTTGACTACCCCAGATACGCAGTATTTT.

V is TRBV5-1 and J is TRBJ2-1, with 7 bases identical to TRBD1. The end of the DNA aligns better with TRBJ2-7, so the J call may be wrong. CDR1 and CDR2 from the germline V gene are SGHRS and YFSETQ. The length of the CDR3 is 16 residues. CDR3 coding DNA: TGCGCCAGCAGCTTGGCCCGGGGCAGGGGGATCAACGAGCAGTACTTC. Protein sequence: CASSLARGRGINEQYF.

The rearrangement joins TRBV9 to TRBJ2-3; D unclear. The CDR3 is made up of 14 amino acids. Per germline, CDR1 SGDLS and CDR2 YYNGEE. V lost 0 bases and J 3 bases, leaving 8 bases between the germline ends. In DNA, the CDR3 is TGTGCCAGCAGCGTAGCGGTTGCGACAGATACGCAGTATTTT. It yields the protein CASSVAVATDTQYF.

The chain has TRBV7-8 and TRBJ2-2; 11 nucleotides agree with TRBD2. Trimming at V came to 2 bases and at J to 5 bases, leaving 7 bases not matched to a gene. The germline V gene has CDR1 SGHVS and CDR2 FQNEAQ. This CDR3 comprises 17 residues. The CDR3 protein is CASSLRGPSGGTGELFF. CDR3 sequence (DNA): TGTGCCAGCAGCTTACGCGGGCCTAGCGGGGGGACCGGGGAGCTGTTTTTT.